Shown below are 9 T cell receptor beta chains from a single sample sequenced in a study of blood T cells in healthy people across ages (dated by TCRdb to the mid-2010s). Library prep was done by 5' RACE. TCRdb names Illumina HiSeq 2500 as the instrument used. A second PCR of about 6 to 11 cycles was performed with a sample-barcoded 5' primer and a J-beta primer mix. TCRdb passed the public sequencing reads through fastp at Q25 and MiXCR, retaining productive beta sequences. Each entry is one CDR3 protein sequence, shown with its most common DNA and genes. This sample holds 1.5 million to 2 million distinct CDR3 sequences; approximately 30% were observed only once. 6.5% to 8.5% of the sample goes to the ten largest clones. Sequenced sample: blood. Receptor source: a woman under 40 in good health.

Comments on this clonotype: A much more abundant neighbour one base away suggests this may be a read error. The chain employs TRBV6-6 and TRBJ2-7; D may be TRBD1 (6 bases). This CDR3 has 12 amino acids. CDR1 and CDR2 (germline): MNHNY, SVGAGI (reference sequence). V was shortened by 10 bases and J by 6 bases, with 16 bases between the two germline ends. CDR3 coding DNA: TGTGCCAACCAAAAACAGGGTGGCGAGCAGTACTTC. It is translated as CANQKQGGEQYF.

Points on this clonotype: A junction end diverges from the germline sequence, so it may reflect a read error. The chain employs TRBV7-2 and TRBJ2-1, with D possibly called TRBD1 or TRBD2 (5 bases each). TRBJ2-7 explains the end of the DNA better; the J call may be wrong. Germline CDR1 is SGHTA and CDR2 is FQGNSA. The CDR3 has 15 residues. For the CDR3, the DNA is TGTGTCAGCAGCTTTACACCGGGGCTGTCCTACGAGCAGTACTTC. Encoded protein: CVSSFTPGLSYEQYF.

The chain has TRBV6-1 and TRBJ1-5; TRBD1 agrees at 7 bases. Per the germline V gene, CDR1 is MNHNS and CDR2 is SASEGT. The V and J ends lost 8 bases and 11 bases, in that order; junction bases with no gene match: 15. The CDR3 spans 14 residues. CDR3 sequence: CASAKTGIIGSQHF. The CDR3 DNA reads as TGTGCCAGCGCGAAGACAGGGATTATAGGTTCCCAGCATTTT.

Comments on this clonotype: This clone may be a read error of a much larger clone one base away. The chain recombines TRBV2 with TRBJ2-1, with D unresolved. There are 16 residues in the CDR3. Germline loops: CDR1 SNHLY, CDR2 FYNNEI. CDR3 coding DNA: TGTGCCAGACAATCGCTGCGGACCCTCTCCTACAATGGGCAGTTCTTC. This translates into CARQSLRTLSYNGQFF.

This clonotype was observed a handful of times. The CDR3 reads CASSLEGDEFGYTF. The CDR3 DNA reads TGCGCCAGCAGCTTGGAAGGGGACGAATTTGGCTACACCTTC. This sequence joins TRBV5-1 and TRBJ1-2; D may be TRBD1 (5 bases). CDR1 is SGHRS and CDR2 is YFSETQ in the germline V gene. The CDR3 length is 14 residues. Trimming stripped 0 bases from V and 7 bases from J, with 13 bases between.

As for this clonotype: A much larger clone is a single base away; this may be a read error. The chain has TRBV7-9 and TRBJ2-1; D is unclear. The CDR3 totals 11 residues. V lost 5 bases to trimming and J lost 11 bases, with 10 bases between them. The germline gives CDR1 SEHNR, CDR2 FQNEAQ (reference sequence). The CDR3 is CASSRLDKQFF. The CDR3 nucleotides are TGTGCCAGCAGCAGGCTCGATAAGCAGTTCTTC.

This clonotype has ten or more counts. The chain has TRBV20-1 and TRBJ2-7; possibly TRBD1 for D (6 bases). The CDR3 consists of 16 residues. The V and J ends lost 0 bases and 2 bases respectively, with 17 bases between them. The germline CDR1 and CDR2 sequences are DFQATT and SNEGSKA (reference sequence). This CDR3 reads CSARDSGTPRPYEQYF. CDR3 coding DNA: TGCAGTGCTAGAGACTCAGGGACACCCCGACCCTACGAGCAGTACTTC.

The chain couples TRBV18 to TRBJ2-6; D perhaps matches TRBD2 (5 bases). Deletions cut 3 bases from V and 2 bases from J, with 8 bases between. The CDR3 is made up of 15 amino acids. Germline CDR1 KGHSH, CDR2 LQKENI. CDR3 sequence (DNA): TGTGCCAGCTCACCGGAGGCTACTGGGGCCAACGTCCTGACTTTC. Amino acid sequence: CASSPEATGANVLTF.

This clonotype has only a few counts. The chain's CDR3 is CASSPGQSMNTEAFF. As DNA, the CDR3 is TGTGCCAGCAGCCCTGGACAGTCCATGAACACTGAAGCTTTCTTT. V usage is TRBV7-9 and J usage is TRBJ1-1; a weak D match, TRBD1 (6 bases). The CDR3 has 15 residues. CDR1 and CDR2 from the germline V gene are SEHNR and FQNEAQ (reference sequence). V dropped 5 bases and J dropped 0 bases, with 13 bases sitting between them.